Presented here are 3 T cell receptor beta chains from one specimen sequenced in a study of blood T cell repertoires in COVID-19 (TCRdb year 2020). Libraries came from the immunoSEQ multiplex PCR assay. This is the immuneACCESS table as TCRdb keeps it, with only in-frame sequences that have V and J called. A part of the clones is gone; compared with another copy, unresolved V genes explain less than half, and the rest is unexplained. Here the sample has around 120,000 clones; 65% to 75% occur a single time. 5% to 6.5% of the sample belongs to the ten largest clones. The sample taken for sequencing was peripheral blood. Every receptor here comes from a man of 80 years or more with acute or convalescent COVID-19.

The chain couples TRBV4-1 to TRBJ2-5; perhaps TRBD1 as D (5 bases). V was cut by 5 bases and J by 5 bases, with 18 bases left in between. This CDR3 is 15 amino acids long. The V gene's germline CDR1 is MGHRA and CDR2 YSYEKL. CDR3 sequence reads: CASSTSWGRVETQYF. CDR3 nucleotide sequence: TGCGCCAGCAGCACGTCCTGGGGCAGGGTGGAGACCCAGTACTTC.

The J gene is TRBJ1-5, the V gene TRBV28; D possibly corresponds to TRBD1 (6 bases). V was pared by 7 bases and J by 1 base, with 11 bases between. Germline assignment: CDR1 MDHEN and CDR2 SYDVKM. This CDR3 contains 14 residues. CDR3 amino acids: CASTGGASNQPQHF. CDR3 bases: TGTGCCAGCACTGGGGGGGCGAGCAATCAGCCCCAGCATTTT.

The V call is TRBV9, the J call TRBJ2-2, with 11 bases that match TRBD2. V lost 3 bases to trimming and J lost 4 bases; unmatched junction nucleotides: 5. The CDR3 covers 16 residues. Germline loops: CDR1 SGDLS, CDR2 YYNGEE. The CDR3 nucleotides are TGTGCCAGCAGCGCGGGCCTAGCGGGGGGCACCGGGGAGCTGTTTTTT. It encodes CASSAGLAGGTGELFF.